Sequencing of this T cell receptor beta chain was carried out in a study of T cells of healthy individuals. TCRdb passed the 5' RACE reads through MiXCR, listing each CDR3 protein once. Here the sample spans around 100,000 distinct CDR3 sequences, roughly 15% being singletons. Germline V lookup: CDR1 MNHEY, CDR2 SVGEGT. The CDR3 extends over 12 amino acids. J gave up 3 bases and V 10 bases, and 4 bases lay outside the gene matches. This clonotype has at least ten counts. This sequence was found in a human donor in good health. The J gene is TRBJ2-7, the V gene TRBV6-2 or TRBV6-3; 9 bases agree with TRBD1. As DNA, the CDR3 is TGTGCCACTACGACAGGGGGCTACGAGCAGTACTTC. It is translated as CATTTGGYEQYF.